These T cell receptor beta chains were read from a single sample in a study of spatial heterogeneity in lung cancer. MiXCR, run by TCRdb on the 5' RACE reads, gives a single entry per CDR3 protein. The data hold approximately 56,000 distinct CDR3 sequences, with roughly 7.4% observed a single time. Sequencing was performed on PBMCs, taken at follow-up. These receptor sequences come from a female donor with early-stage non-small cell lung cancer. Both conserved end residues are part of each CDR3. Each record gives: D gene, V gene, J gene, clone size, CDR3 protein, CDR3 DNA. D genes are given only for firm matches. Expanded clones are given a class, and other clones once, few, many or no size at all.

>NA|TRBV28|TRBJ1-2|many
CASHWSPAYEGYTF
TGTGCCAGCCACTGGTCCCCTGCCTATGAAGGCTACACCTTC
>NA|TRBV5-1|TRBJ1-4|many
CASKSGSTNEKLFF
TGCGCCAGCAAGTCGGGATCAACTAATGAAAAACTGTTTTTT
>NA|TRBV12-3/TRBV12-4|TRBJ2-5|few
CASSLAGAPSLSF
TGTGCCAGCAGTTTAGCGGGGGCCCCCTCTTTGAGTTTC
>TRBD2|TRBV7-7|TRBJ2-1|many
CASSLSGGAKQFF
TGTGCTAGCAGCTTAAGCGGGGGTGCCAAGCAGTTCTTC
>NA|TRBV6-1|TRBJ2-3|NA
CASSEGWADTQYF
TGTGCCAGCAGTGAAGGGTGGGCAGATACGCAGTATTTT
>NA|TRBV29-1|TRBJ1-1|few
CSVVGQGEAFF
TGCAGCGTTGTCGGGCAGGGTGAAGCTTTCTTT
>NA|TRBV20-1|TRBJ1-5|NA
CSARPPAGNQPQHF
TGCAGTGCGCGCCCACCAGCGGGCAATCAGCCCCAGCATTTT
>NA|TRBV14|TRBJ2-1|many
CASSQDPGREQFF
TGTGCCAGCAGCCAAGATCCGGGCCGAGAGCAGTTCTTC
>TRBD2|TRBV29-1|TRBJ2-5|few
CSVLSGEETQYF
TGCAGCGTTTTGAGCGGGGAAGAGACCCAGTACTTC
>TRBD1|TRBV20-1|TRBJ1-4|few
CSARPGGGEKLFF
TGCAGTGCTAGACCAGGGGGAGGTGAAAAACTGTTTTTT
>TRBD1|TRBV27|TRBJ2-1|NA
CASSTRQGTINNEQFF
TGTGCCAGCAGTACCCGACAGGGGACCATTAACAATGAGCAGTTCTTC
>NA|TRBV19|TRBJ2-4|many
CATTQGGAKNIQYF
TGTGCCACTACTCAGGGGGGAGCCAAAAACATTCAGTACTTC
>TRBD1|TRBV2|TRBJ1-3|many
CASSAGTGSGNTIYF
TGTGCCAGCAGCGCCGGGACAGGTTCTGGAAACACCATATATTTT
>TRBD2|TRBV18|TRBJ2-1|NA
CASSPPGLAEQFF
TGTGCCAGCTCACCACCGGGACTAGCGGAGCAGTTCTTC
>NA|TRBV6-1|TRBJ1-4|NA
CASSARHPNEKLFF
TGTGCCAGCAGCGCCCGACACCCGAATGAAAAACTGTTTTTT
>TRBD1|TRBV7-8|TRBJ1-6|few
CASSSWTGNNSPLHF
TGTGCCAGCAGCTCCTGGACAGGGAATAATTCACCCCTCCACTTT
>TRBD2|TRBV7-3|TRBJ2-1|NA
CASSPEGLAGREQFF
TGTGCCAGCAGCCCAGAGGGACTAGCGGGGAGGGAGCAGTTCTTC
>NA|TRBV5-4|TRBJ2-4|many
CASSLLDKNIQYF
TGTGCCAGCAGCTTGTTGGACAAAAACATTCAGTACTTC
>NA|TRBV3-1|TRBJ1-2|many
CASSQGTGYGYTF
TGTGCCAGCAGCCAAGGTACAGGCTATGGCTACACCTTC
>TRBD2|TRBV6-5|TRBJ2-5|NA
CASSYSGPSGGAFQETQYF
TGTGCCAGCAGTTACTCGGGCCCTAGCGGGGGGGCTTTCCAAGAGACCCAGTACTTC
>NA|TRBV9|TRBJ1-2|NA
CASSIGGSYGYTF
TGTGCCAGCAGCATCGGGGGCTCCTATGGCTACACCTTC
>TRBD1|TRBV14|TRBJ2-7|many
CASSQSGTGVWEQYF
TGTGCCAGCAGCCAGTCCGGGACAGGGGTATGGGAGCAGTACTTC
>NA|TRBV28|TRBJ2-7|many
CASSETSWDYEQYF
TGTGCCAGCAGCGAAACAAGTTGGGACTACGAGCAGTACTTC
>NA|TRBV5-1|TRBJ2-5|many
CATGGGPGETQYF
TGCGCCACCGGAGGGGGGCCGGGGGAGACCCAGTACTTC
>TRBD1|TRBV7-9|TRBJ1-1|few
CASRSQTGANTEAFF
TGTGCCAGCAGAAGCCAGACAGGGGCGAACACTGAAGCTTTCTTT
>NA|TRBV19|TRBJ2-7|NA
CASSIDLKGKQYF
TGTGCCAGTAGTATAGATCTCAAGGGGAAGCAGTACTTC
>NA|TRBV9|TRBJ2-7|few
CASSVDLSSYEQYF
TGTGCCAGCAGCGTAGACCTAAGCTCCTACGAGCAGTACTTC
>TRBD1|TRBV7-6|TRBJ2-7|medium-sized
CASSSPTGVIHEQYF
TGTGCCAGCAGCTCCCCGACAGGGGTAATCCACGAGCAGTACTTC
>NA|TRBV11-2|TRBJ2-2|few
CASSIRGRVTTGELFF
TGTGCCAGCAGCATAAGGGGCAGGGTGACCACCGGGGAGCTGTTTTTT
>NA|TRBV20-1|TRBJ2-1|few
CSAWSSAGLTYNEQFF
TGCAGTGCTTGGTCCTCAGCGGGCCTTACCTACAATGAGCAGTTCTTC
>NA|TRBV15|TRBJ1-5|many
CATSSGQPNNQPQHF
TGTGCCACCAGCAGCGGACAGCCAAACAATCAGCCCCAGCATTTT
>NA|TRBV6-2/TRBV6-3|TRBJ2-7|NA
CASSYSGPPFYEQYF
TGTGCCAGCAGTTACTCGGGCCCTCCTTTCTACGAGCAGTACTTC
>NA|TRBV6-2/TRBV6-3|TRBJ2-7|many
CASSQGEMQEYF
TGTGCCAGCAGCCAAGGGGAAATGCAAGAGTACTTC
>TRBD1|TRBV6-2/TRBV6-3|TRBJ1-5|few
CASRGQGADSNQPQHF
TGTGCCAGCAGAGGACAGGGGGCGGATAGCAATCAGCCCCAGCATTTT
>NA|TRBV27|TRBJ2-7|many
CASTNLISEQYF
TGTGCCAGCACCAACCTCATCTCCGAGCAGTACTTC
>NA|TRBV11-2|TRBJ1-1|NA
CASSRWMNTEAFF
TGTGCCAGCAGCCGATGGATGAACACTGAAGCTTTCTTT
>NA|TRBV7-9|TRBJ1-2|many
CASSLEAANGYTF
TGTGCCAGCAGCTTAGAGGCAGCTAATGGCTACACCTTC
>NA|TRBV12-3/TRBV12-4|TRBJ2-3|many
CASSSDSTRDTQYF
TGTGCCAGCAGTTCAGACTCGACGAGGGATACGCAGTATTTT
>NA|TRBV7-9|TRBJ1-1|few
CASSSGRGKGNTEAFF
TGTGCCAGCAGCTCGGGCAGGGGCAAGGGGAACACTGAAGCTTTCTTT
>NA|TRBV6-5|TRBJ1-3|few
CASSRTFSAVGGNTIYF
TGTGCCAGCAGCCGCACCTTCTCGGCGGTCGGAGGAAACACCATATATTTT
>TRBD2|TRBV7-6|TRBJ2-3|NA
CASSFGLAGTDTQYF
TGTGCCAGCAGCTTCGGTCTAGCGGGCACAGATACGCAGTATTTT
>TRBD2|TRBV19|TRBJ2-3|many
CASKGLAGDTDTQYF
TGTGCCAGTAAGGGACTTGCGGGGGACACAGATACGCAGTATTTT
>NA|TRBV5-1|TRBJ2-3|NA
CASSPPEGTDTQYF
TGCGCCAGCAGCCCCCCGGAGGGCACAGATACGCAGTATTTT
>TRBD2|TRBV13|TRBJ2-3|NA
CASSRFRGGATDTQYF
TGTGCCAGCAGCCGCTTCCGCGGGGGGGCTACAGATACGCAGTATTTT
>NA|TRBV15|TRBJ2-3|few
CATSREGSQWASNTQYF
TGTGCCACCAGCAGAGAGGGTAGCCAGTGGGCCAGTAATACGCAGTATTTT
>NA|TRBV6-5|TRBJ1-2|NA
CASSSKTLVQGYTF
TGTGCCAGCAGTTCGAAGACTCTCGTTCAAGGCTACACCTTC
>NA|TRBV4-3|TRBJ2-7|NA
CASSQDGPAAGSSYEQYF
TGCGCCAGCAGCCAAGACGGGCCGGCGGCAGGGAGCTCCTACGAGCAGTACTTC
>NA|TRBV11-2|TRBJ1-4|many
CASSRDSYNEKLFF
TGTGCCAGCAGCCGCGACAGTTATAATGAAAAACTGTTTTTT
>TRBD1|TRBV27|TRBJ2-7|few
CASSYHPGTGSTQYF
TGTGCCAGCAGTTACCACCCCGGGACAGGGTCGACGCAGTACTTC
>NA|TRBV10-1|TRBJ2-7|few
CASSEGSSYEQYF
TGCGCCAGCAGTGAGGGCAGCTCCTACGAGCAGTACTTC
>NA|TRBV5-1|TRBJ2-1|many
CASSSPEWGHNEQFF
TGCGCCAGCAGCTCGCCTGAGTGGGGCCACAATGAGCAGTTCTTC
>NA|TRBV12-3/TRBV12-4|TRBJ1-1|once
CASSFGRFHTEAFF
TGTGCCAGCAGTTTTGGCAGGTTCCACACTGAAGCTTTCTTT
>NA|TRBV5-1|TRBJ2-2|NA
CASSGGPNTGELFF
TGCGCCAGCAGCGGTGGTCCGAACACCGGGGAGCTGTTTTTT
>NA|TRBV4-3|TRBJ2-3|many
CASSHYRDSTDTQYF
TGCGCCAGCAGCCATTACAGAGACAGCACAGATACGCAGTATTTT
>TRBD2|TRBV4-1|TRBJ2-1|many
CASSQLAGTGNEQFF
TGCGCCAGCAGCCAATTAGCGGGAACAGGCAATGAGCAGTTCTTC
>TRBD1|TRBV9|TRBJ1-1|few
CASSFRQGSTEAFF
TGTGCCAGCAGCTTCCGACAGGGGAGCACTGAAGCTTTCTTT
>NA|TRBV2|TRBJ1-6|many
CASSEGRILNSPLHF
TGTGCCAGCAGTGAAGGGAGGATCCTTAATTCACCCCTCCACTTT
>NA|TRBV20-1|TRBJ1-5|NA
CSASSSPDNQPQHF
TGCAGTGCTAGCTCCTCCCCTGACAATCAGCCCCAGCATTTT
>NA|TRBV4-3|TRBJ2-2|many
CASSRVDGELFF
TGCGCCAGCAGCCGAGTTGACGGGGAGCTGTTTTTT
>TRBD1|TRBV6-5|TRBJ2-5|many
CASSNDRGQETQYF
TGTGCCAGCAGTAACGACAGGGGACAAGAGACCCAGTACTTC